These T cell receptor beta chains were read from a single sample in a study of regulatory T cells in long-lasting Graves disease. In TCRdb, the multiplex PCR reads were re-called with MiXCR into one record per CDR3 protein. In the table there are approximately 350,000 distinct CDR3 sequences, roughly 15% of which are singletons. These data also formed part of another study, on T cells in Graves' hyperthyroidism and ophthalmopathy.

The sequenced sample was peripheral blood mononuclear cells (PBMCs), obtained at new diagnosis, from a patient treated with antithyroid drugs. These receptors originate from a woman aged 18-29 years with Graves disease. The CDR3 runs from the conserved cysteine through the conserved F or W. The D gene is left open where the match is weak. Size is omitted from some rows. Given values are once, few, many or a class for expanded clones.

CDR3nt: TGTGCCAGCAGCGTATCGAATAGCAATCAGCCCCAGCATTTT
CDR3aa: CASSVSNSNQPQHF
len: 14
d_gene: .
j_gene: TRBJ1-5
v_gene: TRBV9
abundance: .

CDR3nt: TGCGCCAGCAGCTTGGTTGGAGGAGGGTTCTACAATGAGCAGTTCTTC
CDR3aa: CASSLVGGGFYNEQFF
len: 16
d_gene: .
j_gene: TRBJ2-1
v_gene: TRBV5-1
abundance: many

CDR3nt: TGTGCCAGCAGTTCCGGGGGACCCATGAACACTGAAGCTTTCTTT
CDR3aa: CASSSGGPMNTEAFF
len: 15
d_gene: .
j_gene: TRBJ1-1
v_gene: TRBV28
abundance: once

CDR3nt: TGTGCCAGCGCTAGAGGAGGTGGCAAAAACATTCAGTACTTC
CDR3aa: CASARGGGKNIQYF
len: 14
d_gene: .
j_gene: TRBJ2-4
v_gene: TRBV19
abundance: .

CDR3nt: TGTGCCAGCAGTTCCTCAGAGACGATCAATCAGCCCCAGCATTTT
CDR3aa: CASSSSETINQPQHF
len: 15
d_gene: .
j_gene: TRBJ1-5
v_gene: TRBV28
abundance: many

CDR3nt: TGTGCCAGCAGCGTCGTCCACAGGGCCTACAATGAGCAGTTCTTC
CDR3aa: CASSVVHRAYNEQFF
len: 15
d_gene: .
j_gene: TRBJ2-1
v_gene: TRBV5-6
abundance: many

CDR3nt: TGTGCCAGCACCCACCGTCAGGGCACCCACACTGAAGCTTTCTTT
CDR3aa: CASTHRQGTHTEAFF
len: 15
d_gene: .
j_gene: TRBJ1-1
v_gene: TRBV6-2/TRBV6-3
abundance: many

CDR3nt: TGTGCCAGCAGCTTAGGTATTAAGGATACGCAGTATTTT
CDR3aa: CASSLGIKDTQYF
len: 13
d_gene: .
j_gene: TRBJ2-3
v_gene: TRBV11-2
abundance: many

CDR3nt: TGTGCCAGCAGTGACGGGGGTGACACCGGGGAGCTGTTTTTT
CDR3aa: CASSDGGDTGELFF
len: 14
d_gene: .
j_gene: TRBJ2-2
v_gene: TRBV25-1
abundance: .

CDR3nt: TGTGCCAGCGTCATAGCGGGGGGCCTGGAGACCCAGTACTTC
CDR3aa: CASVIAGGLETQYF
len: 14
d_gene: TRBD2
j_gene: TRBJ2-5
v_gene: TRBV6-1
abundance: .

CDR3nt: TGTGCCAGCAGCCAACCAAGAGGGGAGACCCAGTACTTC
CDR3aa: CASSQPRGETQYF
len: 13
d_gene: .
j_gene: TRBJ2-5
v_gene: TRBV3-1
abundance: many

CDR3nt: TGCAGTGCTTCGTCCTACGAGCAGTACTTC
CDR3aa: CSASSYEQYF
len: 10
d_gene: .
j_gene: TRBJ2-7
v_gene: TRBV20-1
abundance: many

CDR3nt: TGTGCCAGCAGTTTTCGGGAAGAGACCCAGTACTTC
CDR3aa: CASSFREETQYF
len: 12
d_gene: .
j_gene: TRBJ2-5
v_gene: TRBV28
abundance: many

CDR3nt: TGTGCCAGCAGCTTACTAGCGCCGTTCACAGATACGCAGTATTTT
CDR3aa: CASSLLAPFTDTQYF
len: 15
d_gene: .
j_gene: TRBJ2-3
v_gene: TRBV11-3
abundance: many

CDR3nt: TGCAGTGCTATATACCCAGGGGGCGATGGCTATGGCTACACCTTC
CDR3aa: CSAIYPGGDGYGYTF
len: 15
d_gene: TRBD1
j_gene: TRBJ1-2
v_gene: TRBV20-1
abundance: few

CDR3nt: TGTGCCAGCAGCTTACCGGGAGGGGAGACCCAGTACTTC
CDR3aa: CASSLPGGETQYF
len: 13
d_gene: TRBD2
j_gene: TRBJ2-5
v_gene: TRBV7-9
abundance: many

CDR3nt: TGTGCCAGCAGACATACAGGGAGCTCCTATAATTCACCCCTCCACTTT
CDR3aa: CASRHTGSSYNSPLHF
len: 16
d_gene: .
j_gene: TRBJ1-6
v_gene: TRBV5-5
abundance: .

CDR3nt: TGTGCCAGCAGCTTAAGCCTAGCGGGAAACTACGAGCAGTACTTC
CDR3aa: CASSLSLAGNYEQYF
len: 15
d_gene: TRBD2
j_gene: TRBJ2-7
v_gene: TRBV7-9
abundance: many

CDR3nt: TGCAGTGCTAGGGCACAGACTGAAGCTTTCTTT
CDR3aa: CSARAQTEAFF
len: 11
d_gene: .
j_gene: TRBJ1-1
v_gene: TRBV20-1
abundance: many

CDR3nt: TGTGCCAGCAGTGGACCGGGACAGGGACACGAGCAGTACTTC
CDR3aa: CASSGPGQGHEQYF
len: 14
d_gene: TRBD1
j_gene: TRBJ2-7
v_gene: TRBV2
abundance: .

CDR3nt: TGTGCCAGCAGCTTAGCCGCAGGGGTCGGGGGCAAGAACACCGGGGAGCTGTTTTTT
CDR3aa: CASSLAAGVGGKNTGELFF
len: 19
d_gene: .
j_gene: TRBJ2-2
v_gene: TRBV11-2
abundance: many

CDR3nt: TGTGCCAGCAGCCGCGCGGGGGGGCCGGGGGAGACCCAGTACTTC
CDR3aa: CASSRAGGPGETQYF
len: 15
d_gene: TRBD2
j_gene: TRBJ2-5
v_gene: TRBV5-4
abundance: .

CDR3nt: TGTGCCAGCAAACAGCAGGGGGGAAGCACCGGGGAGCTGTTTTTT
CDR3aa: CASKQQGGSTGELFF
len: 15
d_gene: .
j_gene: TRBJ2-2
v_gene: TRBV2
abundance: many

CDR3nt: TGTGCCAGCAGACGAGCCCCTAGCGCCACCTACAATGAGCAGTTCTTC
CDR3aa: CASRRAPSATYNEQFF
len: 16
d_gene: .
j_gene: TRBJ2-1
v_gene: TRBV5-4
abundance: .

CDR3nt: TGCAGCGTCGACACCGGGACGGGGTTCTACAATGAGCAGTTCTTC
CDR3aa: CSVDTGTGFYNEQFF
len: 15
d_gene: .
j_gene: TRBJ2-1
v_gene: TRBV29-1
abundance: .

CDR3nt: TGTGCCAGCAGGACGAGCAATCAGCCCCAGCATTTT
CDR3aa: CASRTSNQPQHF
len: 12
d_gene: .
j_gene: TRBJ1-5
v_gene: TRBV2
abundance: many

CDR3nt: TGCAGCCTAGTACTCCCAGGGGTCAGTACAGATACGCAGTATTTT
CDR3aa: CSLVLPGVSTDTQYF
len: 15
d_gene: .
j_gene: TRBJ2-3
v_gene: TRBV20-1
abundance: many

CDR3nt: TGTGCCAGCAGCGTAGGTAGGAGGGGACACAATGAGCAGTTCTTC
CDR3aa: CASSVGRRGHNEQFF
len: 15
d_gene: .
j_gene: TRBJ2-1
v_gene: TRBV9
abundance: few

CDR3nt: TGTGCCAGTAAAGAGATAGGGACTGGGGACACTGAAGCTTTCTTT
CDR3aa: CASKEIGTGDTEAFF
len: 15
d_gene: .
j_gene: TRBJ1-1
v_gene: TRBV19
abundance: .

CDR3nt: TGCGCCAGCAGCTGGGAGGCCCCTCTGGAGGGCTACACCTTC
CDR3aa: CASSWEAPLEGYTF
len: 14
d_gene: .
j_gene: TRBJ1-2
v_gene: TRBV5-1
abundance: .

CDR3nt: TGTGCCAGCAGTTACTCGACGACGGGAGTGGGTGTAGATACGCAGTATTTT
CDR3aa: CASSYSTTGVGVDTQYF
len: 17
d_gene: .
j_gene: TRBJ2-3
v_gene: TRBV6-2/TRBV6-3
abundance: many

CDR3nt: TGTGCCAGCAGTAACGACGAAGGATTTGGAGAGACCCAGTACTTC
CDR3aa: CASSNDEGFGETQYF
len: 15
d_gene: .
j_gene: TRBJ2-5
v_gene: TRBV28
abundance: many

CDR3nt: TGTGCCAGCAGTGAAGGACCGTTGGGGGGCCAGCCCCAGCATTTT
CDR3aa: CASSEGPLGGQPQHF
len: 15
d_gene: .
j_gene: TRBJ1-5
v_gene: TRBV6-1
abundance: many

CDR3nt: TGTGCCAGCAGCCTACGACCGGAGTTAACCAAAAACATTCAGTACTTC
CDR3aa: CASSLRPELTKNIQYF
len: 16
d_gene: .
j_gene: TRBJ2-4
v_gene: TRBV27
abundance: few

CDR3nt: TGTGCCTGGAGTGCGGGACTACCCCTTAGAGAGACCCAGTACTTC
CDR3aa: CAWSAGLPLRETQYF
len: 15
d_gene: TRBD2
j_gene: TRBJ2-5
v_gene: TRBV30
abundance: many

CDR3nt: TGTGCCATCAGTGAGGTGCCGCCGCATGGCTACACCTTC
CDR3aa: CAISEVPPHGYTF
len: 13
d_gene: .
j_gene: TRBJ1-2
v_gene: TRBV10-3
abundance: few

CDR3nt: TGCAGTGCTAGGCTAGCGGGAGCCTACGAGCAGTACTTC
CDR3aa: CSARLAGAYEQYF
len: 13
d_gene: TRBD2
j_gene: TRBJ2-7
v_gene: TRBV20-1
abundance: many

CDR3nt: TGCAGTGCTAGAGAGATATTACAGACCCATGGCTACACCTTC
CDR3aa: CSAREILQTHGYTF
len: 14
d_gene: .
j_gene: TRBJ1-2
v_gene: TRBV20-1
abundance: .

CDR3nt: TGTGCCACCAGCAGAGGAGACAACAGGGGAGGCGAGCAGTACTTC
CDR3aa: CATSRGDNRGGEQYF
len: 15
d_gene: .
j_gene: TRBJ2-7
v_gene: TRBV15
abundance: many